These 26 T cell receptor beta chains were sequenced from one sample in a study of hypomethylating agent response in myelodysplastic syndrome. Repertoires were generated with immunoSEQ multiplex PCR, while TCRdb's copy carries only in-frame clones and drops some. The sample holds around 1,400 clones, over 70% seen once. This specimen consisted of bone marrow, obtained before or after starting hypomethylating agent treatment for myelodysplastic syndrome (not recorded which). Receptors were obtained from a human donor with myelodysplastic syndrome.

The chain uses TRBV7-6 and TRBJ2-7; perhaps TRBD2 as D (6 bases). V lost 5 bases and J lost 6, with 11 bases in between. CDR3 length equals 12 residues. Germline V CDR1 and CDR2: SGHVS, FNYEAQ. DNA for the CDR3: TGTGCCAGCAGCATCGCTAGCGCCGAGCAGTACTTC. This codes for CASSIASAEQYF.

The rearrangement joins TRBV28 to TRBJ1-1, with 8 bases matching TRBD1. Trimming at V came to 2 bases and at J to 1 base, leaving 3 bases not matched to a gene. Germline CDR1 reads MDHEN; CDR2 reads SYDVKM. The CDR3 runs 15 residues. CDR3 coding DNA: TGTGCCAGCAGTTTAGGGGGACAGGAGAACACTGAAGCTTTCTTT. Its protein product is CASSLGGQENTEAFF.

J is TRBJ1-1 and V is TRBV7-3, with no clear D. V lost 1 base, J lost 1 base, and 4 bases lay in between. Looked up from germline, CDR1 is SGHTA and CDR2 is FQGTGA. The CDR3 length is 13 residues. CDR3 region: CASSLMQNTEAFF. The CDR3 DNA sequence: TGTGCCAGCAGCTTAATGCAGAACACTGAAGCTTTCTTT.

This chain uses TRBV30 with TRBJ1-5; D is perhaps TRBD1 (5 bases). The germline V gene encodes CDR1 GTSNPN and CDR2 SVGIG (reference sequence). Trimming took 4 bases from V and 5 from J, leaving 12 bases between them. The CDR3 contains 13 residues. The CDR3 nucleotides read TGTGCCTGGAATAGTTGGGGGGATCAGCCCCAGCATTTT. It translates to CAWNSWGDQPQHF.

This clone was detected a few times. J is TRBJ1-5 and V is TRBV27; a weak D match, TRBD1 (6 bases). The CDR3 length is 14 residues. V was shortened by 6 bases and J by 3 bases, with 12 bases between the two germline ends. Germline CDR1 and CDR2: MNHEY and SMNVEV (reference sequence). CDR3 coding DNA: TGTGCCAGCAGAGAAACAGGGTTCAATCAGCCCCAGCATTTT. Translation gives CASRETGFNQPQHF.

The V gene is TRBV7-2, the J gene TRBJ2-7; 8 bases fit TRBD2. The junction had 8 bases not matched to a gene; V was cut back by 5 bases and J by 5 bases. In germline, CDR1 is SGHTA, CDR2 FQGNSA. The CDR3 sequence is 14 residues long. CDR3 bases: TGTGCCAGCAGCCTTACGGGGGGGTATGACGAGCAGTACTTC. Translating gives CASSLTGGYDEQYF.

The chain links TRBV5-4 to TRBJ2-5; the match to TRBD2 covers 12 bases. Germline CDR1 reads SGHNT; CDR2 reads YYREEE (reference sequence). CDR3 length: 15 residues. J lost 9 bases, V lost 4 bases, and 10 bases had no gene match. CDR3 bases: TGTGCCAGCAGCCGGACTAGCGGGATGAGGGAGGCCCAGTACTTC. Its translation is CASSRTSGMREAQYF.

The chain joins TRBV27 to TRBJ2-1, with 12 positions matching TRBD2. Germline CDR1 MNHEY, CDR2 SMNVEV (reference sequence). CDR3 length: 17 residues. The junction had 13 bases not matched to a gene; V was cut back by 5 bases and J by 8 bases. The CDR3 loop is CASSPLRTSGIFDEQFF. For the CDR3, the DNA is TGTGCCAGCAGTCCTCTTAGGACTAGCGGGATCTTCGATGAGCAGTTCTTC.

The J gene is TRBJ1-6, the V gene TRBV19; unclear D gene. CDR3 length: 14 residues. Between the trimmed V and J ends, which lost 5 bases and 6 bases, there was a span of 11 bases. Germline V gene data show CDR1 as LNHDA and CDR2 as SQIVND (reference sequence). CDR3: CASSRSQTNSPLHF. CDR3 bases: TGTGCCAGTAGTCGGTCCCAGACTAATTCACCCCTCCACTTT. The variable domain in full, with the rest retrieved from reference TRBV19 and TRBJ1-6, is DGGITQSPKYLFRKEGQNVTLSCEQNLNHDAMYWYRQDPGQGLRLIYYSQIVNDFQKGDIAEGYSVSREKKESFPLTVTSAQKNPTAFYLCASSRSQTNSPLHFGNGTRLTVT.

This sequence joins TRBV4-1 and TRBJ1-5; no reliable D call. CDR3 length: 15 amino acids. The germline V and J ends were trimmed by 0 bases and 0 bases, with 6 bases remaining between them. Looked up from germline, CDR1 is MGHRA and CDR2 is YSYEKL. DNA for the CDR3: TGCGCCAGCAGCCAAGAAATATATAGCAATCAGCCCCAGCATTTT. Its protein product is CASSQEIYSNQPQHF.

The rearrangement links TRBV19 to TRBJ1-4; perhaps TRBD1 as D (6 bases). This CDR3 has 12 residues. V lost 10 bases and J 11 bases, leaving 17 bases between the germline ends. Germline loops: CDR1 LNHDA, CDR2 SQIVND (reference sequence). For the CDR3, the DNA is TGTGCCACCGCCGAGGGGGTGGGGAAACTGTTTTTT. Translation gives CATAEGVGKLFF.

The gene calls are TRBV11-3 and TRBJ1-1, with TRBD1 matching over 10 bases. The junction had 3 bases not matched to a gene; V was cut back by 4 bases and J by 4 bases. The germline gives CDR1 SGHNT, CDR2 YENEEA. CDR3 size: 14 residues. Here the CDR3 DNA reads TGTGCCAGCAGCTCGGGACAGGGGACCACTGAAGCTTTCTTT. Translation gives CASSSGQGTTEAFF.

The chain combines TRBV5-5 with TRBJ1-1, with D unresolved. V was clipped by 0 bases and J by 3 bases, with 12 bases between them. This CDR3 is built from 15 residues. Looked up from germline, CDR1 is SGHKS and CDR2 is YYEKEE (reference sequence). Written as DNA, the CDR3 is TGTGCCAGCAGCTTGGTTGGCCAGAGGGACACTGAAGCTTTCTTT. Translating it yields CASSLVGQRDTEAFF.

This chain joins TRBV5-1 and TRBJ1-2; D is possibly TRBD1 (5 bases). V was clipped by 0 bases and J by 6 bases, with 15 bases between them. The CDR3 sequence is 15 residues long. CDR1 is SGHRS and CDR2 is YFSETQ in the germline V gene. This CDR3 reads CASSLGHRDLDGYTF. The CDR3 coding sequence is TGCGCCAGCAGCTTGGGTCACCGGGACCTAGATGGCTACACCTTC.

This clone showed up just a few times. The CDR3 DNA reads TGTGCCAGCAGCCGCCAAGGGGGCCTTAATTCACCCCTCCACTTT. This gives the protein CASSRQGGLNSPLHF. The chain links TRBV6-1 to TRBJ1-6, with TRBD1 matching 7 bases. Germline CDR1 reads MNHNS; CDR2 reads SASEGT. The CDR3 is 15 residues long. After removal of 6 bases from V and 6 bases from J, the junction contained 8 bases not matched to a gene.

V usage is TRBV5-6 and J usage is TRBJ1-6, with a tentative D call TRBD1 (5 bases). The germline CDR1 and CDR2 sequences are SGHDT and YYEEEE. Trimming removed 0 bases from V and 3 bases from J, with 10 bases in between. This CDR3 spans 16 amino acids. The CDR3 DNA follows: TGTGCCAGCAGCTTGGAGGGGAATTTCTATAATTCACCCCTCCACTTT. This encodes CASSLEGNFYNSPLHF.

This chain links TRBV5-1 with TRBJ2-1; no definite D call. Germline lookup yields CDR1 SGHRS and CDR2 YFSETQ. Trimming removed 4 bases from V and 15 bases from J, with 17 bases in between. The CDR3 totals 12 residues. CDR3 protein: CASSRALKDLFF. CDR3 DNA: TGCGCCAGCAGCAGGGCCCTTAAGGATCTGTTCTTC.

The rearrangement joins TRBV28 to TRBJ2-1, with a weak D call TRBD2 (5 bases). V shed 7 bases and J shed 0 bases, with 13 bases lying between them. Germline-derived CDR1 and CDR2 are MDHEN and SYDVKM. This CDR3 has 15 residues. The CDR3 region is CASKGAPSSYNEQFF. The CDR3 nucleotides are TGTGCCAGCAAGGGAGCCCCGTCCTCCTACAATGAGCAGTTCTTC.

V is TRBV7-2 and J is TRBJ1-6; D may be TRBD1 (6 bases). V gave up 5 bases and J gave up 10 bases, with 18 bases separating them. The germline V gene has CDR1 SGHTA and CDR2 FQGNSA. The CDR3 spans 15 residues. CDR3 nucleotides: TGTGCCAGCAGCCCTACCTGGGGGGGCGGCTCACCCCTCCACTTT. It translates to CASSPTWGGGSPLHF.

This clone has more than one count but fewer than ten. The CDR3 bases are TGTGCCAGCAGTCGGGACAGGGGAGGAACCGGGGAGCTGTTTTTT. Translation gives CASSRDRGGTGELFF. This rearrangement joins TRBV2 to TRBJ2-2, with 10 bases aligning to TRBD1. V was pared by 5 bases and J by 5 bases, with 5 bases of the junction left unmatched. CDR1 is SNHLY and CDR2 is FYNNEI in the germline V gene. This CDR3 spans 15 amino acids.

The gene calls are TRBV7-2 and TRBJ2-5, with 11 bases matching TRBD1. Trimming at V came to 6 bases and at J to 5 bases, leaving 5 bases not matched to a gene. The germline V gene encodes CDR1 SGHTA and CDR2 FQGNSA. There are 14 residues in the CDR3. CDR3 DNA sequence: TGTGCCAGCAGACTGGACAGGGGGCGGGAGACCCAGTACTTC. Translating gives CASRLDRGRETQYF. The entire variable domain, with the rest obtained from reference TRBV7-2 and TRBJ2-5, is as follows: GAGVSQSPSNKVTEKGKDVELRCDPISGHTALYWYRQSLGQGLEFLIYFQGNSAPDKSGLPSDRFSAERTGGSVSTLTIQRTQQEDSAVYLCASRLDRGRETQYFGPGTRLLVL.

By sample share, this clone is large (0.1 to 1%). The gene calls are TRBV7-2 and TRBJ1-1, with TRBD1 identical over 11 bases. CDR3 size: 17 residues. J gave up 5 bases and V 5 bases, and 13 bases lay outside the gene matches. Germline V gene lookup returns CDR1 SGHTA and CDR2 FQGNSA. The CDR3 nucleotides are TGTGCCAGCAGCCCGATCGGACAGGGGGCGTCGCGGACTGAAGCTTTCTTT. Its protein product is CASSPIGQGASRTEAFF.

The CDR3 sequence is CASQQAVMTEAFF. The CDR3 DNA reads as TGTGCCAGTCAACAGGCGGTGATGACTGAAGCTTTCTTT. J is TRBJ1-1 and V is TRBV19; tentative D call: TRBD1 (5 bases). V lost 8 bases and J 5 bases, leaving 15 bases between the germline ends. The CDR3 runs 13 residues. Germline CDR1 and CDR2: LNHDA and SQIVND (reference sequence).

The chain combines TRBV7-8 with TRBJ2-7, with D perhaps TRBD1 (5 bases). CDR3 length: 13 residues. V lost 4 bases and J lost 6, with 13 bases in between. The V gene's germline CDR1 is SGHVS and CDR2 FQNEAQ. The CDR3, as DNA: TGTGCCAGCAGCTCCGTCGACAGATCCGAGCAGTACTTC. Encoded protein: CASSSVDRSEQYF.

In DNA form, the CDR3 reads TGTGCCAGCAGCGTAGAATCGGGCGCCCGCACAGATACGCAGTATTTT. Amino acid sequence: CASSVESGARTDTQYF. The rearrangement joins TRBV9 to TRBJ2-3; the D is unclear. CDR1 SGDLS and CDR2 YYNGEE come from the germline V gene. The CDR3 consists of 16 residues. V was cut by 0 bases and J by 1 base, with 12 bases left in between. The complete variable domain, with remaining parts taken from reference TRBV9 and TRBJ2-3, reads DSGVTQTPKHLITATGQRVTLRCSPRSGDLSVYWYQQSLDQGLQFLIQYYNGEERAKGNILERFSAQQFPDLHSELNLSSLELGDSALYFCASSVESGARTDTQYFGPGTRLTVL.

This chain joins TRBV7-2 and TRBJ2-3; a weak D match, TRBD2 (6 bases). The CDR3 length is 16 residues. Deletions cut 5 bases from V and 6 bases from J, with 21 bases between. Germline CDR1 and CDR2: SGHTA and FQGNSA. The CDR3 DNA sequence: TGTGCCAGCAGCCCACCCGCGGGGCGAGATGGGGATACGCAGTATTTT. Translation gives CASSPPAGRDGDTQYF.